This passage covers 23 T cell receptor beta chains from one sample sequenced in a study of cytomegalovirus exposure and HLA in healthy donors. Amplification used 60 Vbeta primers and 13 Jbeta primers. Repertoires were generated with immunoSEQ multiplex PCR, while TCRdb's copy carries only in-frame clones and drops some. The sample table includes about 53,000 clones. Material: PBMCs. These receptors originate from a woman aged 18-35 years in good health and CMV-seronegative.

The gene calls are TRBV5-1 and TRBJ2-2; 7 bases align to TRBD2. Per germline, CDR1 SGHRS and CDR2 YFSETQ. V dropped 4 bases and J dropped 2; count of bases not matched to a gene: 8. The CDR3 has 16 amino acids. CDR3 nucleotides: TGCGCCAGCAGCCATGGGGAGGGGCGAAACACCGGGGAGCTGTTTTTT. It translates to CASSHGEGRNTGELFF.

The DNA for the CDR3 is TGTGCCAGCAGCAATGTCCGGGAGCGGAAGATGGGGAATGAGCAGTTCTTC. Translation gives CASSNVRERKMGNEQFF. This sequence joins TRBV14 and TRBJ2-1, with TRBD2 as a possible D gene (6 bases). CDR1 SGHDN and CDR2 FVKESK come from the germline V gene. V lost 5 bases and J 7 bases, leaving 24 bases between the germline ends. This CDR3 spans 17 amino acids.

The rearrangement uses TRBV6-6 and TRBJ1-6; D unclear. Germline V gives CDR1 MNHNY, CDR2 SVGAGI (reference sequence). Trimming removed 6 bases from V and 8 bases from J, with 20 bases in between. This CDR3 is 16 amino acids long. The CDR3 DNA reads as TGTGCCAGCAGCACTCGGGGAGGACGGTCCTATTCACCCCTCCACTTT. As protein: CASSTRGGRSYSPLHF.

This chain connects TRBV28 to TRBJ2-7, with TRBD1 as a possible D gene (6 bases). From germline, CDR1 is MDHEN and CDR2 SYDVKM. The V and J ends lost 2 bases and 3 bases respectively, with 11 bases between them. The CDR3 extends over 14 amino acids. CDR3 sequence reads: CASSLEGVLYEQYF. CDR3 DNA sequence: TGTGCCAGCAGTTTAGAGGGGGTCCTCTACGAGCAGTACTTC.

The chain has TRBV29-1 and TRBJ1-1; possible D gene TRBD1, 6 bases. V was trimmed by 6 bases and J by 5 bases, leaving 19 bases between them. In germline, CDR1 is SQVTM, CDR2 ANQGSEA. The CDR3 length is 14 residues. CDR3 region: CSVGVRGGLTEAFF. Written as DNA, the CDR3 is TGCAGCGTGGGAGTGAGGGGGGGGTTGACTGAAGCTTTCTTT.

The CDR3 sequence: CASSLIFRDYGYTF. The DNA of the CDR3 is TGTGCCAGCAGCTTAATCTTCAGGGATTATGGCTACACCTTC. This rearrangement joins TRBV7-2 to TRBJ1-2, with D maybe TRBD1 (5 bases). The CDR3 consists of 14 residues. Deletions cut 2 bases from V and 5 bases from J, with 12 bases between. Germline CDR1 SGHTA, CDR2 FQGNSA.

The chain employs TRBV5-1 and TRBJ2-7; D is possibly TRBD2 (6 bases). The CDR3 covers 15 residues. CDR1 and CDR2 (germline): SGHRS, YFSETQ. Trimming took 1 base from V and 0 from J, leaving 11 bases between them. CDR3 region: CASSLFSGSSYEQYF. In DNA, the CDR3 is TGCGCCAGCAGCTTGTTTAGCGGAAGCTCCTACGAGCAGTACTTC.

The rearrangement links TRBV28 to TRBJ2-7, with D hard to call. V dropped 5 bases and J dropped 3 bases, with 5 bases sitting between them. Germline V gene sequence: CDR1 MDHEN, CDR2 SYDVKM. There are 11 residues in the CDR3. The CDR3 DNA is TGTGCCAGCAGTCGAGACTACGAGCAGTACTTC. This sequence encodes CASSRDYEQYF. Filled out from reference TRBV28 and TRBJ2-7, the complete variable domain reads DVKVTQSSRYLVKRTGEKVFLECVQDMDHENMFWYRQDPGLGLRLIYFSYDVKMKEKGDIPEGYSVSREKKERFSLILESASTNQTSMYLCASSRDYEQYFGPGTRLTVT.

The V gene is TRBV5-1, the J gene TRBJ2-5; TRBD2 matches at 10 bases. After removal of 0 bases from V and 10 bases from J, the junction contained 9 bases not matched to a gene. CDR3 length: 15 residues. CDR1 and CDR2 (germline): SGHRS, YFSETQ. The CDR3 nucleotides are TGCGCCAGCAGCTTGGGGGCAGCGGGGGGGCTGGACCAGTACTTC. This gives the protein CASSLGAAGGLDQYF. The full variable domain, completed using reference TRBV5-1 and TRBJ2-5, is KAGVTQTPRYLIKTRGQQVTLSCSPISGHRSVSWYQQTPGQGLQFLFEYFSETQRNKGNFPGRFSGRQFSNSRSEMNVSTLELGDSALYLCASSLGAAGGLDQYFGPGTRLLVL.

The chain has TRBV29-1 and TRBJ1-2; 8 positions agree with TRBD1. Germline V gene data show CDR1 as SQVTM and CDR2 as ANQGSEA. The CDR3 is made up of 13 amino acids. V lost 6 bases and J lost 7; bases outside the gene matches: 10. The CDR3 is CSVGVQGAGGYTF. The CDR3 bases are TGCAGCGTCGGAGTTCAGGGGGCAGGTGGCTACACCTTC.

This sequence joins TRBV7-9 and TRBJ2-7; TRBD1 might be the D (6 bases). CDR1 is SEHNR, CDR2 FQNEAQ, per germline (reference sequence). V lost 5 bases and J lost 3, with 17 bases in between. The CDR3 length is 15 residues. The CDR3 DNA reads TGTGCCAGCAGCCGGCCCCGGGACAACAACTACGAGCAGTACTTC. Translating gives CASSRPRDNNYEQYF.

V gene TRBV2 combines with J gene TRBJ1-1; a weak D match, TRBD1 (5 bases). In germline, CDR1 is SNHLY, CDR2 FYNNEI. The CDR3 is made up of 13 amino acids. Trimming stripped 5 bases from V and 2 bases from J, with 9 bases between. The CDR3 DNA is TGTGCCAGCAGTTCCGACAGCAACACTGAAGCTTTCTTT. Translation gives CASSSDSNTEAFF.

The CDR3 bases are TGTGCCAGCAGTTACCTCAGGGGGCCAACCTACGAGCAGTACTTC. Translating gives CASSYLRGPTYEQYF. This chain links TRBV6-6 with TRBJ2-7; 8 bases map to TRBD1. The germline gives CDR1 MNHNY, CDR2 SVGAGI (reference sequence). Losses at the gene ends were 2 bases for V and 2 bases for J; bases not matched to a gene: 5. CDR3 size: 15 residues.

The chain is built from TRBV5-1 and TRBJ2-1; a possible D gene is TRBD2 (7 bases). V lost 0 bases and J 1 base, leaving 8 bases between the germline ends. This CDR3 region has 15 residues. Germline loops: CDR1 SGHRS, CDR2 YFSETQ. The CDR3 spells CASSLEGGSYNEQFF. In nucleotides, the CDR3 is TGCGCCAGCAGCTTGGAGGGGGGGTCCTACAATGAGCAGTTCTTC.

This rearrangement joins TRBV5-1 to TRBJ2-7, with D possibly TRBD2 on 5 matching bases. Germline CDR1 and CDR2: SGHRS and YFSETQ. CDR3 size: 15 residues. V was pared by 0 bases and J by 0 bases, with 10 bases between. CDR3 nucleotide sequence: TGCGCCAGCAGCTTGGGACACACTAGCTCCTACGAGCAGTACTTC. It yields the protein CASSLGHTSSYEQYF.

The chain recombines TRBV7-9 with TRBJ1-2; D is possibly TRBD1 (6 bases). Germline V gene sequence: CDR1 SEHNR, CDR2 FQNEAQ (reference sequence). There are 13 residues in the CDR3. Trimming removed 5 bases at V and 6 bases at J, with 13 bases between. The CDR3 nucleotides are TGTGCCAGCAGCCGACAGGAGGTCCATGGCTACACCTTC. It codes for CASSRQEVHGYTF.

This chain connects TRBV5-6 to TRBJ1-5, with a possible D match to TRBD1 (5 bases). The CDR3 covers 14 residues. Germline CDR1 is SGHDT and CDR2 is YYEEEE. With 5 bases removed from V and 7 bases from J, the gap between germline ends came to 16 bases. In DNA, the CDR3 is TGTGCCAGCAGTTTTAGACAGTTTGGGCAGCCCCAGCATTTT. Amino acid sequence: CASSFRQFGQPQHF.

The genes are TRBV18 and TRBJ1-6; D ambiguous. CDR1 and CDR2 (germline): KGHSH, LQKENI. This CDR3 spans 13 amino acids. V was shortened by 0 bases and J by 9 bases, with 6 bases between the two germline ends. CDR3 nucleotide sequence: TGTGCCAGCTCACCACCAGGGAGTTCACCCCTCCACTTT. The encoded protein is CASSPPGSSPLHF. Complete variable domain (other parts from reference TRBV18 and TRBJ1-6): NAGVMQNPRHLVRRRGQEARLRCSPMKGHSHVYWYRQLPEEGLKFMVYLQKENIIDESGMPKERFSAEFPKEGPSILRIQQVVRGDSAAYFCASSPPGSSPLHFGNGTRLTVT.

The rearrangement joins TRBV6-5 to TRBJ2-7; D is possibly TRBD1 (5 bases). The CDR3 contains 15 residues. Germline CDR1 MNHEY, CDR2 SVGAGI. V dropped 2 bases and J dropped 2 bases, with 13 bases sitting between them. The CDR3 loop reads CASSYGYWGAYEQYF. The DNA of the CDR3 is TGTGCCAGCAGTTACGGCTATTGGGGCGCCTACGAGCAGTACTTC.

The rearrangement joins TRBV10-3 to TRBJ1-1; D gene unclear. V shed 2 bases and J shed 5 bases, with 15 bases lying between them. The CDR3 is made up of 15 amino acids. Germline CDR1 and CDR2: ENHRY and SYGVKD. Here the CDR3 reads CAISERRGSETEAFF. In DNA, the CDR3 is TGTGCCATCAGTGAGAGACGGGGAAGTGAAACTGAAGCTTTCTTT.

The V call is TRBV7-3, the J call TRBJ2-5; weak D call: TRBD1 (6 bases). Germline CDR1 is SGHTA and CDR2 is FQGTGA. CDR3 size: 14 residues. The V end was cut by 0 bases, the J end by 2 bases, with 7 bases between. This CDR3 reads CASSLTGGQETQYF. In DNA, the CDR3 is TGTGCCAGCAGCTTAACAGGGGGACAAGAGACCCAGTACTTC.

The rearrangement links TRBV5-1 to TRBJ2-3; D is possibly TRBD2 (5 bases). Between the trimmed V and J ends, which lost 0 bases and 0 bases, there was a span of 14 bases. The CDR3 extends over 17 amino acids. CDR1 is SGHRS, CDR2 YFSETQ, per germline. The CDR3 loop reads CASSLAGLASSTDTQYF. The DNA for the CDR3 is TGCGCCAGCAGCTTGGCAGGTCTAGCCTCAAGCACAGATACGCAGTATTTT.

The chain couples TRBV4-2 to TRBJ1-2; TRBD1 might be the D (6 bases). This CDR3 spans 15 amino acids. Trimming shortened V by 3 bases and J by 4 bases, and 15 bases separated the two germline ends. Germline-derived CDR1 and CDR2 are LGHNA and YNFKEQ. In DNA form, the CDR3 reads TGTGCCAGCAGCCATCAGTCGGACAGCGGCTATGGCTACACCTTC. As protein: CASSHQSDSGYGYTF.